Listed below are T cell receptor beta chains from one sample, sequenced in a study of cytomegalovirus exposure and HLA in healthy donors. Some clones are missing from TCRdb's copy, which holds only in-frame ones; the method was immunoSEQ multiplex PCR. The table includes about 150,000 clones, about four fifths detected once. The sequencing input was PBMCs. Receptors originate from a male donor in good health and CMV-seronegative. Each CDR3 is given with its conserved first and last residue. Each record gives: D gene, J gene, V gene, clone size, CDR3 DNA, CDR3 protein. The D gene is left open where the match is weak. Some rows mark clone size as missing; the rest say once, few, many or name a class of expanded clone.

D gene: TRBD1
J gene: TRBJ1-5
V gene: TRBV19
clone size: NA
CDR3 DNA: TGTGCCAGTAGTATATCAGGGGGCCTTATCAAACCTCAGCCCCAGCATTTT
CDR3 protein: CASSISGGLIKPQPQHF

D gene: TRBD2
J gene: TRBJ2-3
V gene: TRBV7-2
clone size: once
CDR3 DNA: TGTGCCAGCAGCTTCATACTAGCGGGAGGCCAAGGTACGCAGTATTTT
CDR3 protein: CASSFILAGGQGTQYF

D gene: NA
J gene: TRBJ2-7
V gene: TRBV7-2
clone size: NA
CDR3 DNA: TGTGCCAGCAGCTTAGCGGGGGGACCCAGCTCCTACGAGCAGTACTTC
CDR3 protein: CASSLAGGPSSYEQYF

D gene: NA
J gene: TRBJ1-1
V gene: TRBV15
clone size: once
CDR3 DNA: TGTGCCACCAGCAGAGTTCGGGTCACTGAAGCTTTCTTT
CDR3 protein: CATSRVRVTEAFF

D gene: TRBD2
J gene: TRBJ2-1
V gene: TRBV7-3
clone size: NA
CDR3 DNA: TGTGCCAGCAGCAAACTAGCGGGGGGCGGGGACAATGAGCAGTTCTTC
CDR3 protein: CASSKLAGGGDNEQFF

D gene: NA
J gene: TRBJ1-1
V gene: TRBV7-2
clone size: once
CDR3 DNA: TGTGCCAGCAGCCTATTGACAGGAGTGAACACTGAAGCTTTCTTT
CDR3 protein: CASSLLTGVNTEAFF

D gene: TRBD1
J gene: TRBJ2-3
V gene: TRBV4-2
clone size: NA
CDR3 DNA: TGTGCCAGCAGCTCCCAATCTACAGGGGACCCTGAAACAGATACGCAGTATTTT
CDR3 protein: CASSSQSTGDPETDTQYF

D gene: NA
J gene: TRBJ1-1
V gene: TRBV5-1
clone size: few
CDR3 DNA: TGCGCCAGCAGCTTGGCCGGGGTCCAAAACACTGAAGCTTTCTTT
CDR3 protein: CASSLAGVQNTEAFF

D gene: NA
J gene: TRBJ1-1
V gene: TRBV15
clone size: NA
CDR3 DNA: TGTGCCACCAGCAGAGATGTGGGGGGAACTGAAGCTTTCTTT
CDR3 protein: CATSRDVGGTEAFF

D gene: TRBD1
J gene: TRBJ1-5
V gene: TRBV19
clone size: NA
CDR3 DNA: TGTGCCAGTACCAATGCCGGACAGGGGGCCTATAGCAATCAGCCCCAGCATTTT
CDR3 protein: CASTNAGQGAYSNQPQHF

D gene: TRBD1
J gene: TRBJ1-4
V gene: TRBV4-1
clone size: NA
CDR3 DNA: TGCGCCAGCACCCACCCGCGACAGGGGAATGAAAAACTGTTTTTT
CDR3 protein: CASTHPRQGNEKLFF

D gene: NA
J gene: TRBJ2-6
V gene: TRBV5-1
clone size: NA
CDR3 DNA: TGCGCCAGCAGCTTGGGGACTTCCTCATCCTCTGGGGCCAACGTCCTGACTTTC
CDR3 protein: CASSLGTSSSSGANVLTF

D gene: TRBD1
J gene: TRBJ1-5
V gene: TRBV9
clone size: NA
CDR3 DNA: TGTGCCAGCAGCGTAGGACAGGGCCAGCCCCAGCATTTT
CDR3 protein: CASSVGQGQPQHF

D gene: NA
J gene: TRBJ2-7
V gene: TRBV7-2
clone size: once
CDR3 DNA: TGTGCCAGCAGCTTAGTGTTCGGGGGTTCCTACGAGCAGTACTTC
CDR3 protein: CASSLVFGGSYEQYF

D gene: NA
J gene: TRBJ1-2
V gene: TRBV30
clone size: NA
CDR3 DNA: TGTGCCTGGAGTGTTAACAGGAACTGGGGTGGCTACACCTTC
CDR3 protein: CAWSVNRNWGGYTF

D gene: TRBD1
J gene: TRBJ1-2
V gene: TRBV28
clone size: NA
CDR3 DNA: TGTGCCAGCAGACCACAGGGGGCTTTCTATGGCTACACCTTC
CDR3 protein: CASRPQGAFYGYTF

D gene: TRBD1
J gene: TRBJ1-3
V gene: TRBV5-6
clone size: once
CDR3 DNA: TGTGCCAGCAGCGCCCGACAGGGCTTGGGAAACACCATATATTTT
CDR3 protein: CASSARQGLGNTIYF

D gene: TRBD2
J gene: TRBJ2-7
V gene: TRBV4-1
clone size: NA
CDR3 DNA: TGCGCCAGCAGCCCAGAGGATAGCGGGAGGGCCTACGAGCAGTACTTC
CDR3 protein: CASSPEDSGRAYEQYF

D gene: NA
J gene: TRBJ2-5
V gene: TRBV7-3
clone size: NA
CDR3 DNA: TGTGCCAGCAGCTTAACGGGCAGGGTGGGGGAGACCCAGTACTTC
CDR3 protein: CASSLTGRVGETQYF

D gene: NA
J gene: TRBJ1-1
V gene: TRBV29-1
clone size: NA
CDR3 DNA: TGCAGCGTTGCACGCAGGGGGAACACTGAAGCTTTCTTT
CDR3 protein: CSVARRGNTEAFF